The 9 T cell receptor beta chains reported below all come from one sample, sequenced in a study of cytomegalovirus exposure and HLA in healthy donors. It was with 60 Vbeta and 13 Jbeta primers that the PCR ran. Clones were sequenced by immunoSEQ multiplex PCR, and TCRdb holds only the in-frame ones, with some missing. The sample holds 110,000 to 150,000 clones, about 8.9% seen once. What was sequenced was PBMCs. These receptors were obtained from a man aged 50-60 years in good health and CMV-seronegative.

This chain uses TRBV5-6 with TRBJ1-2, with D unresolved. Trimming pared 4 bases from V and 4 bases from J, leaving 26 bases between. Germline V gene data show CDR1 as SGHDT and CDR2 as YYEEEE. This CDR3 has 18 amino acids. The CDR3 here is CASSLLRLPRRGVYGYTF. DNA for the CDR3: TGTGCCAGCAGCCTCCTTAGGCTCCCGCGTCGGGGAGTCTATGGCTACACCTTC.

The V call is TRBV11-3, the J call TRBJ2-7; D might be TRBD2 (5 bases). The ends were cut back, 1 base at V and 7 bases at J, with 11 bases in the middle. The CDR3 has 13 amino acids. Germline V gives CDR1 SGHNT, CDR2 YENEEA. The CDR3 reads CASSLAGVGEQYF. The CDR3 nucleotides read TGTGCCAGCAGCTTAGCCGGGGTTGGTGAGCAGTACTTC.

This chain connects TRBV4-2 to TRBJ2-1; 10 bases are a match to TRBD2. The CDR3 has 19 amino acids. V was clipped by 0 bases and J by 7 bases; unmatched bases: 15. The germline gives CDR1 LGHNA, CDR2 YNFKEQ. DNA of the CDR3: TGTGCCAGCAGCCAAGATCAGTTCGGCCTAGCGGGAGTTTCTAATGAGCAGTTCTTC. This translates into CASSQDQFGLAGVSNEQFF.

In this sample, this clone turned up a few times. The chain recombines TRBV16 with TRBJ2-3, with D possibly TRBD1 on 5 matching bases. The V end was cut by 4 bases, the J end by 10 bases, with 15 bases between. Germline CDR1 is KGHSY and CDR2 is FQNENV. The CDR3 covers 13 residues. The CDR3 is CASSLPPGIAQYF. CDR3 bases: TGTGCCAGCAGCCTTCCGCCAGGGATAGCGCAGTATTTT. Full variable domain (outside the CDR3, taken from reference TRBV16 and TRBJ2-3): GEEVAQTPKHLVRGEGQKAKLYCAPIKGHSYVFWYQQVLKNEFKFLISFQNENVFDETGMPKERFSAKCLPNSPCSLEIQATKLEDSAVYFCASSLPPGIAQYFGPGTRLTVL.

This CDR3 is CASSQDPQGPGTDTQYF. CDR3 in DNA: TGTGCCAGCAGCCAAGATCCCCAGGGGCCGGGCACAGATACGCAGTATTTT. J is TRBJ2-3 and V is TRBV4-2; TRBD1 might be the D (6 bases). Between the trimmed V and J ends, which lost 0 bases and 1 base, there was a span of 14 bases. Germline values: CDR1 LGHNA, CDR2 YNFKEQ. The CDR3 totals 17 residues.

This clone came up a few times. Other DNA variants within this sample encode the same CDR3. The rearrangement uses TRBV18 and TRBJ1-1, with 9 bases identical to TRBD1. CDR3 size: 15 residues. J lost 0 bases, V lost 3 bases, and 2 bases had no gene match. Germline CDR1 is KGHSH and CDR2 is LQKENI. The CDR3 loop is CASSPGQGMNTEAFF. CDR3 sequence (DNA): TGTGCCAGCTCACCGGGACAGGGTATGAACACTGAAGCTTTCTTT.

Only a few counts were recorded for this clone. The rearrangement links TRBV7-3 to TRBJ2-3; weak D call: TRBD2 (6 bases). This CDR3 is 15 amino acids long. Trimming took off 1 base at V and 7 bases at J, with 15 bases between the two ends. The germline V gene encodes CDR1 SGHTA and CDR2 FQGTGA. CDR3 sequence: CASSLNPGGVNTQYF. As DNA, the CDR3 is TGTGCCAGCAGCTTAAACCCAGGCGGGGTTAATACGCAGTATTTT.

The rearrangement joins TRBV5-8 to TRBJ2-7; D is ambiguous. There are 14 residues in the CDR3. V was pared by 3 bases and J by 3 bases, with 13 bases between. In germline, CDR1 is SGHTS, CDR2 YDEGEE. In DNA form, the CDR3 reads TGTGCCAGCAGCTCCTTTGGTGGGCTCTACGAGCAGTACTTC. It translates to CASSSFGGLYEQYF.

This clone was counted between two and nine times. As DNA, the CDR3 is TGTGCCAGCAGTTACAGTGGCGGGGAGACAGATACGCAGTATTTT. Protein sequence: CASSYSGGETDTQYF. The genes are TRBV6-5 and TRBJ2-3; a possible D gene is TRBD2 (6 bases). The CDR3 is 15 amino acids. V was cut by 2 bases and J by 3 bases, with 12 bases left in between. Germline CDR1 and CDR2: MNHEY and SVGAGI.